Below are 8 T cell receptor beta chains sequenced from a single sample in a study of shared clonotypes between healthy human individuals. Assay: immunoSEQ multiplex PCR; the TCRdb copy retains only in-frame clones and omits some. This table holds around 700,000 clones, 74% found once. The specimen was memory CD4+ T cells sorted from blood. Subset specified: CD45RA-negative fraction. The receptors were sampled from a young woman in good health.

J is TRBJ2-5 and V is TRBV4-2, with TRBD2 identical over 13 bases. CDR1 and CDR2 (germline): LGHNA, YNFKEQ. The trim removed 6 bases at V and 2 bases at J, leaving 3 bases unmatched. This CDR3 region has 15 residues. The CDR3 is CASRGTSGAQETQYF. Written as DNA, the CDR3 is TGTGCCAGCAGGGGGACTAGCGGGGCGCAAGAGACCCAGTACTTC.

This clone was detected once. The rearrangement joins TRBV7-2 to TRBJ1-5; 8 bases agree with TRBD1. V lost 5 bases, J lost 0 bases, and 6 bases stayed unmatched. Germline CDR1 and CDR2: SGHTA and FQGNSA. The CDR3 is made up of 16 amino acids. CDR3 loop: CASSSGTGLSNQPQHF. The DNA for the CDR3 is TGTGCCAGCAGCAGCGGGACAGGCCTTAGCAATCAGCCCCAGCATTTT.

This sequence joins TRBV6-5 and TRBJ2-5, with D hard to call. V was pared by 4 bases and J by 5 bases, with 14 bases between. The CDR3 extends over 14 amino acids. Germline assignment: CDR1 MNHEY and CDR2 SVGAGI. The CDR3 DNA sequence: TGTGCCAGCAGTTCCTTATCAGCGCAGGAGACCCAGTACTTC. Its translation is CASSSLSAQETQYF.

Comment on this clone: This sample also contains other DNA sequences that code for the same CDR3. The J gene is TRBJ2-7, the V gene TRBV28; D is unresolved. This CDR3 spans 12 amino acids. From germline, CDR1 is MDHEN and CDR2 SYDVKM. Trimming pared 4 bases from V and 0 bases from J, leaving 4 bases between. The CDR3 reads CASSSTSYEQYF. The CDR3 DNA follows: TGTGCCAGCAGTTCGACCTCCTACGAGCAGTACTTC.

The CDR3 nucleotides are TGTGCCTGGAGTGTACTGAGGGCTGAGCAGTACTTC. This gives the protein CAWSVLRAEQYF. The rearrangement joins TRBV30 to TRBJ2-7; tentatively, D is TRBD2 (5 bases). V lost 0 bases and J lost 7, with 10 bases in between. This CDR3 spans 12 amino acids. CDR1 and CDR2 from the germline V gene are GTSNPN and SVGIG (reference sequence). Full variable domain (outside the CDR3, taken from reference TRBV30 and TRBJ2-7): SQTIHQWPATLVQPVGSPLSLECTVEGTSNPNLYWYRQAAGRGLQLLFYSVGIGQISSEVPQNLSASRPQDRQFILSSKKLLLSDSGFYLCAWSVLRAEQYFGPGTRLTVT.

The rearrangement joins TRBV6-5 to TRBJ2-5, with D maybe TRBD2 (6 bases). The V and J ends lost 6 bases and 4 bases respectively, with 15 bases between them. Germline loops: CDR1 MNHEY, CDR2 SVGAGI. The CDR3 is made up of 14 amino acids. The CDR3 DNA reads as TGTGCCAGCAGCCCGGGTCGGGGGAGAGAGACCCAGTACTTC. Encoded protein: CASSPGRGRETQYF.

The chain recombines TRBV6-6 with TRBJ2-3; TRBD2 aligns across 10 bases. The V segment lost 6 bases and the J segment 1 base; nucleotides outside the gene matches: 4. From germline, CDR1 is MNHNY and CDR2 SVGAGI (reference sequence). The CDR3 length is 15 residues. CDR3 amino acids: CASSSGTSGTDTQYF. The CDR3 nucleotides read TGTGCCAGCAGCAGTGGGACTAGCGGCACAGATACGCAGTATTTT.

On this clone: This likely came from a read error, as a far larger clone is one base away. V usage is TRBV6-4 and J usage is TRBJ2-3; D is possibly TRBD2 (5 bases). The CDR3 totals 16 residues. Germline V lookup: CDR1 MRHNA, CDR2 SNTAGT. The CDR3 DNA follows: TGTGCCAGCAGTGATAACAGCCACTCTAGCATAGATACGCAGTATTTT. It is translated as CASSDNSHSSIDTQYF.